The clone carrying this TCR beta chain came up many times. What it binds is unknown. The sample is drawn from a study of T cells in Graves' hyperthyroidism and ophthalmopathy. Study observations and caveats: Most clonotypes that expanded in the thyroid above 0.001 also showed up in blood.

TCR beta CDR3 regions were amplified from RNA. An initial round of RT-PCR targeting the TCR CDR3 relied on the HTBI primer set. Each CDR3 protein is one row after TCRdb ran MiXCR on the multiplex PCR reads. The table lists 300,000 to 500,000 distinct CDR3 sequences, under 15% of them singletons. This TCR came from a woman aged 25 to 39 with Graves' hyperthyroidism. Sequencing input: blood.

CDR3 in amino acids: CASSSRQGSGANVLTF. The CDR3 DNA reads TGTGCCAGCAGTTCTCGACAGGGCTCTGGGGCCAACGTCCTGACTTTC. This chain links TRBV28 with TRBJ2-6, with TRBD1 matching 7 bases. The V and J ends lost 4 bases and 0 bases, in that order; junction bases with no gene match: 3. Germline V CDR1 and CDR2: MDHEN, SYDVKM. The CDR3 runs to 16 residues. Supplemented by reference TRBV28 and TRBJ2-6, the full variable domain reads DVKVTQSSRYLVKRTGEKVFLECVQDMDHENMFWYRQDPGLGLRLIYFSYDVKMKEKGDIPEGYSVSREKKERFSLILESASTNQTSMYLCASSSRQGSGANVLTFGAGSRLTVL.